This T cell receptor beta chain was found in a study of blood T cell repertoires in COVID-19. Study details: Sites in the United States, Italy and Spain provided acute and convalescent COVID-19 samples.

This clone is a singleton in its sample. Sequencing was performed with immunoSEQ multiplex PCR; in TCRdb, only in-frame clones are kept and a portion is missing. The sample has approximately 45,000 clones, approximately 70% seen once. CDR3 length: 12 amino acids. Trimming pared 4 bases from V and 4 bases from J, leaving 3 bases between. Germline CDR1 SGHKS, CDR2 YYEKEE (reference sequence). The specimen was peripheral blood. This clonotype originated in a man of 80 years or more with acute or convalescent COVID-19. The chain is built from TRBV5-5 and TRBJ1-6; D is uncertain. CDR3 residues: CASSLYNSPLHF. The DNA for the CDR3 is TGTGCCAGCAGCCTATATAATTCACCCCTCCACTTT.